This passage covers 13 T cell receptor beta chains from one sample sequenced in a study of shared clonotypes between healthy human individuals. Assay used: immunoSEQ multiplex PCR; TCRdb lists only in-frame clones, some missing. The sample contains about 490,000 clones, around three quarters of which appear only once. Input material: PBMCs. The receptors here all came from a woman between 40 and 55 years old in good health. Some clones in this sample may be carry-over from other donors' samples.

The count of this clone is one. V usage is TRBV11-2 and J usage is TRBJ1-1, with 7 bases that match TRBD1. Germline CDR1 reads SGHAT; CDR2 reads FQNNGV. V shed 5 bases and J 1 base; nucleotides not matched to a gene: 7. The CDR3 length is 15 residues. This chain's CDR3 is CASSPLTGSNTEAFF. CDR3 DNA sequence: TGTGCCAGCAGCCCTCTGACAGGGTCGAACACTGAAGCTTTCTTT.

The V gene is TRBV29-1, the J gene TRBJ2-1, with 9 bases identical to TRBD2. Looked up from germline, CDR1 is SQVTM and CDR2 is ANQGSEA. Trimming at V came to 3 bases and at J to 5 bases, leaving 2 bases not matched to a gene. The CDR3 has 13 residues. The CDR3 protein is CSVERGGHNEQFF. CDR3 coding DNA: TGCAGCGTTGAGCGGGGGGGACACAATGAGCAGTTCTTC.

This clone occurred a few times. V is TRBV9 and J is TRBJ2-3; D is perhaps TRBD1 or TRBD2 (5 bases each). The CDR3 contains 17 residues. Germline V gene sequence: CDR1 SGDLS, CDR2 YYNGEE. V lost 4 bases to trimming and J lost 5 bases, with 23 bases between them. The CDR3 sequence: CASSPRGASVVRDTQYF. CDR3 nucleotides: TGTGCCAGCAGCCCACGAGGGGCTTCAGTCGTACGAGATACGCAGTATTTT.

In DNA form, the CDR3 reads TGTGCCAGCAGGTCCGGGACTAGCGCTTCCTACGAGCAGTACTTC. Translation gives CASRSGTSASYEQYF. V usage is TRBV5-4 and J usage is TRBJ2-7, with TRBD2 identical over 10 bases. The CDR3 has 15 residues. CDR1 SGHNT and CDR2 YYREEE come from the germline V gene (reference sequence). The ends lost 5 bases at V and 1 base at J; junction bases unmatched: 6. The variable domain in full, with the rest retrieved from reference TRBV5-4 and TRBJ2-7, is ETGVTQSPTHLIKTRGQQVTLRCSSQSGHNTVSWYQQALGQGPQFIFQYYREEENGRGNFPPRFSGLQFPNYSSELNVNALELDDSALYLCASRSGTSASYEQYFGPGTRLTVT.

The V and J genes are TRBV28 and TRBJ2-1; 9 nucleotides match TRBD1. In germline, CDR1 is MDHEN, CDR2 SYDVKM. Losses at the gene ends were 2 bases for V and 3 bases for J; bases not matched to a gene: 8. The length of the CDR3 is 17 residues. CDR3 nucleotide sequence: TGTGCCAGCAGTTTAGAGACAGGGGGGGGCTACTACAATGAGCAGTTCTTC. This translates into CASSLETGGGYYNEQFF.

With respect to this clone: Distinct nucleotide sequences in the sample also encode this CDR3. The chain couples TRBV28 to TRBJ2-7, with a tentative D call TRBD2 (6 bases). This CDR3 has 16 residues. Per germline, CDR1 MDHEN and CDR2 SYDVKM. V gave up 5 bases and J gave up 3 bases, with 20 bases separating them. CDR3: CASSMDSGAGLYEQYF. The CDR3 coding sequence is TGTGCCAGCAGTATGGACTCTGGAGCGGGTCTCTACGAGCAGTACTTC.

The gene calls are TRBV28 and TRBJ1-4; perhaps TRBD1 as D (5 bases). The CDR3 totals 15 residues. Germline-derived CDR1 and CDR2 are MDHEN and SYDVKM. With 7 bases removed from V and 10 bases from J, the gap between germline ends came to 22 bases. CDR3 DNA: TGTGCCAGCACCTCCCGTGCCGAGCAGGGAGGAAAACTGTTTTTT. Translated, it gives CASTSRAEQGGKLFF.

The chain joins TRBV7-2 to TRBJ2-3; D uncertain. CDR1 and CDR2 (germline): SGHTA, FQGNSA. The CDR3 totals 15 residues. Trimming took off 1 base at V and 2 bases at J, with 10 bases between the two ends. The CDR3 bases are TGTGCCAGCAGCTTAGGGCCCGCCCCCACAGATACGCAGTATTTT. Translation gives CASSLGPAPTDTQYF.

The chain combines TRBV9 with TRBJ2-6, with 9 bases aligning to TRBD1. The CDR3 loop spans 16 amino acids. CDR1 is SGDLS and CDR2 is YYNGEE in the germline V gene. Trimming at V came to 4 bases and at J to 4 bases, leaving 6 bases not matched to a gene. The chain's CDR3 is CASSQTGGAGANVLTF. The CDR3 bases are TGTGCCAGCAGCCAGACAGGGGGTGCCGGGGCCAACGTCCTGACTTTC.

This clone was counted only a few times. The chain has TRBV9 and TRBJ2-7; 11 bases fit TRBD1. Germline CDR1 SGDLS, CDR2 YYNGEE. The CDR3 sequence is 15 residues long. Unmatched junction bases numbered 7, after V lost 2 bases and J lost 6 bases. The CDR3 DNA is TGTGCCAGCAGCGTGACTCAGGGACAGGGGGTCGAGCAGTACTTC. Translating gives CASSVTQGQGVEQYF.

J is TRBJ1-2 and V is TRBV5-6, with 8 bases matching TRBD1. The CDR3 is 16 residues long. Per germline, CDR1 SGHDT and CDR2 YYEEEE. Germline trimming cut 4 bases from V and 3 bases from J; bases unmatched to any gene: 11. The CDR3 here is CASSTTGWGQDYGYTF. CDR3 nucleotide sequence: TGTGCCAGCAGCACAACTGGGTGGGGACAGGACTATGGCTACACCTTC.

There are a few counts of this clone. Other nucleotide sequences from this sample produce the same CDR3. The chain links TRBV5-1 to TRBJ2-2; the D is unclear. There are 13 residues in the CDR3. The germline gives CDR1 SGHRS, CDR2 YFSETQ. Trimming stripped 0 bases from V and 5 bases from J, with 5 bases between. The CDR3 region is CASSLGHTGELFF. The CDR3 coding sequence is TGCGCCAGCAGCTTGGGGCATACCGGGGAGCTGTTTTTT.

This clone was observed a single time. Other DNA sequences in this sample translate to the same CDR3. The chain joins TRBV9 to TRBJ2-5; no definite D call. CDR3 length: 14 residues. Germline V lookup: CDR1 SGDLS, CDR2 YYNGEE. V was pared by 0 bases and J by 2 bases, with 8 bases between. The CDR3 loop is CASSVVWDQETQYF. The CDR3 DNA follows: TGTGCCAGCAGCGTAGTCTGGGATCAAGAGACCCAGTACTTC.